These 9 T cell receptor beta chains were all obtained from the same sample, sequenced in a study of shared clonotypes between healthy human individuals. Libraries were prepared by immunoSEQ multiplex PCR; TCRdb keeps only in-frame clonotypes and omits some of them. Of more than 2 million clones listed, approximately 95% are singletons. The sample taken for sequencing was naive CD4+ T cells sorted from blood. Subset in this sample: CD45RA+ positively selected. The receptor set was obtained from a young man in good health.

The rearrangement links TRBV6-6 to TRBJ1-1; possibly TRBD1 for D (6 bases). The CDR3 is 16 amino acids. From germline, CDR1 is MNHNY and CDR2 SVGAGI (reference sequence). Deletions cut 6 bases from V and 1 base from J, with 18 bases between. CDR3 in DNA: TGTGCCAGCAGCCCTGAAGTACGGGGGCCGAACACTGAAGCTTTCTTT. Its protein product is CASSPEVRGPNTEAFF.

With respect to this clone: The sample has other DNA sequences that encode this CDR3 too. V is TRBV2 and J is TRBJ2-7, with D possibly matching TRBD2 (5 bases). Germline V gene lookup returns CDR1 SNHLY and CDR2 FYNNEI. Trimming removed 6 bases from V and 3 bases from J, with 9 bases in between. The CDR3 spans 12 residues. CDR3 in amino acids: CASSVGLYEQYF. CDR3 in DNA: TGTGCCAGCAGCGTCGGACTCTACGAGCAGTACTTC. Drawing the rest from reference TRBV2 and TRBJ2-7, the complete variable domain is EPEVTQTPSHQVTQMGQEVILRCVPISNHLYFYWYRQILGQKVEFLVSFYNNEISEKSEIFDDQFSVERPDGSNFTLKIRSTKLEDSAMYFCASSVGLYEQYFGPGTRLTVT.

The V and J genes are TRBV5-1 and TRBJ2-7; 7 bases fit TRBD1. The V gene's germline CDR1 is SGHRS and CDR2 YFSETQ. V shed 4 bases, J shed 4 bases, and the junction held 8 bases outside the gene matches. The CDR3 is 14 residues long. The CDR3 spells CASSLDPTGYEQYF. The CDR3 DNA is TGCGCCAGCAGCCTCGACCCGACAGGGTACGAGCAGTACTTC.

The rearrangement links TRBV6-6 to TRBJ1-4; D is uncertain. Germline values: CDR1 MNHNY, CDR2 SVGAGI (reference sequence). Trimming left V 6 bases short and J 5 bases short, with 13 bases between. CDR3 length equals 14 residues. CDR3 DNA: TGTGCCAGCAGCCTACCGAGGGAGAATGAAAAACTGTTTTTT. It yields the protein CASSLPRENEKLFF.

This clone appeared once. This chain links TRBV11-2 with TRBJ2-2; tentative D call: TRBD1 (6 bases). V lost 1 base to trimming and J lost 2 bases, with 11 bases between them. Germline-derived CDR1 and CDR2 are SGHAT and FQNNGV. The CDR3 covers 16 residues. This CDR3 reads CASSLGGQINTGELFF. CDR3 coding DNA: TGTGCCAGCAGCTTAGGAGGACAGATCAACACCGGGGAGCTGTTTTTT.

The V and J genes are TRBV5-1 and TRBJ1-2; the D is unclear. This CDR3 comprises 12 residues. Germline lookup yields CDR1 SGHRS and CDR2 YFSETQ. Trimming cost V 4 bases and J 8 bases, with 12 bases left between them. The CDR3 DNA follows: TGCGCCAGCAGCCCTGATCAGGTCGGCTACACCTTC. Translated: CASSPDQVGYTF.

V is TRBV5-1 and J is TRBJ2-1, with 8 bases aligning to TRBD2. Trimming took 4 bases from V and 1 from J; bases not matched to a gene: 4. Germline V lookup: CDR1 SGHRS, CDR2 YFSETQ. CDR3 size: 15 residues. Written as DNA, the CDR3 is TGCGCCAGCAGCAGCGGGAGCGTTTCCTACAATGAGCAGTTCTTC. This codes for CASSSGSVSYNEQFF.

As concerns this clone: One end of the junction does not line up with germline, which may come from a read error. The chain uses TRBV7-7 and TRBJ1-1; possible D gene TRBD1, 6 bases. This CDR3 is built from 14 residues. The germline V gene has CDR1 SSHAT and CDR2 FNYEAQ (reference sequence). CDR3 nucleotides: TGTGCTAGCAGCTTATCCCCAGGGGACACTGAAGCTTTCTTT. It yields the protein CASSLSPGDTEAFF.

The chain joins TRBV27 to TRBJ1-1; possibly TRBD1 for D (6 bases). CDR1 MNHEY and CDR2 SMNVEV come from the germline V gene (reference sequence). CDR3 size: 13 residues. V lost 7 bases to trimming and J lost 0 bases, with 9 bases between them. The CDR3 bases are TGTGCCAGCAAGGACAGCCTGAACACTGAAGCTTTCTTT. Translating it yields CASKDSLNTEAFF.